The sequence of this TCR beta chain was determined in a study of CD4 T cells in relation to SARS-CoV-2 and coronaviruses. Study-wide context: TCR beta CDR3s were sequenced after roughly nine-day antigen culture of PBMCs. Negative control cultures got HIV-1 Nef peptides or no peptide.

The protocol was immunoSEQ multiplex PCR, while the TCRdb copy is restricted to in-frame clones and leaves out a portion. The table lists approximately 25,000 clones, more than 60% of them singletons. As to this clone: Its specificity is unknown.

Before the COVID-19 pandemic, during about 2011-2019, CD4+ T cells were taken from unexposed donors. After about 10 days of culture, CD4+ T cells were isolated. Cells permitting, SARS-CoV-2 S/N and four cold-coronavirus spikes were tested on unexposed-donor CD4+ T cells. The CDR3 runs 13 residues. CDR1 and CDR2 (germline): GTSNPN, SVGIG (reference sequence). V lost 3 bases, J lost 5 bases, and 4 bases stayed unmatched. The clonotype originates from a human donor in good health. Sequenced: CD4+ T cells from PBMCs, cultured in vitro. The chain couples TRBV30 to TRBJ2-5, with 9 bases aligning to TRBD2. DNA for the CDR3: TGTGCCTGGAGCCTAGCGGGGAGGGAGACCCAGTACTTC. Protein product: CAWSLAGRETQYF. Variable domain in full (rest from reference TRBV30 and TRBJ2-5): SQTIHQWPATLVQPVGSPLSLECTVEGTSNPNLYWYRQAAGRGLQLLFYSVGIGQISSEVPQNLSASRPQDRQFILSSKKLLLSDSGFYLCAWSLAGRETQYFGPGTRLLVL.